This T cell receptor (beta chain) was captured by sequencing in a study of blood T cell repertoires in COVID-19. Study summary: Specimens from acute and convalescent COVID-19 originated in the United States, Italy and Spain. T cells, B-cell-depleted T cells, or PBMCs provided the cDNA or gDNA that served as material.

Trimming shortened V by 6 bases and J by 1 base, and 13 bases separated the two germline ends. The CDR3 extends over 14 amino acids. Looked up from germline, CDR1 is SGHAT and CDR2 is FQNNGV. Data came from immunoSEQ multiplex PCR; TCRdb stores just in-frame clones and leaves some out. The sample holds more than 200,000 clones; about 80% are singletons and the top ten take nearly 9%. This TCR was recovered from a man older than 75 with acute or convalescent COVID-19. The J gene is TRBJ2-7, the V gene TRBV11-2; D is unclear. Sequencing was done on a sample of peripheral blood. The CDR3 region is CASRTPRLSYEQYF. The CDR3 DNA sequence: TGTGCCAGCAGGACGCCCAGGTTATCCTACGAGCAGTACTTC.